This TCR beta chain derives from a study of metastatic and nonmetastatic thyroid tumors. About the study: Peripheral blood and tumor or nodule samples from malignant and benign thyroid patients were compared. General study findings and limits: TCR beta diversity was reportedly significantly higher in malignant thyroid tumors than benign nodules, in blood and tumor.

Until they underwent thyroid surgery, no patient had received any treatment. V was shortened by 3 bases and J by 4 bases, with 8 bases between the two germline ends. Germline V lookup: CDR1 SGDLS, CDR2 YYNGEE. This CDR3 has 13 amino acids. Methods used by the authors: Using the CDR3 differences seen across clinicopathological groups, the authors built a distant-metastasis classifier for papillary thyroid cancer, which was meant to discriminate distant-metastatic patients. TCRdb re-called the PCR reads with MiXCR. The V and J calls here are based on TCRdb, not the publication. The sample carries 6,000 to 8,500 clones, about 3.3% recorded once. This clone has a count of ten or more. Its target is unknown.

The receptor was isolated from a female donor with papillary thyroid cancer or a benign thyroid nodule (not recorded which). Some clones in this sample may be carry-over from other donors' samples. The chain has TRBV9 and TRBJ1-3; D call uncertain. Specimen: tumor tissue. CDR3 in DNA: TGTGCCAGCAGCGCAGTTAACGGAAACACCATATATTTT. Its translation is CASSAVNGNTIYF. Full variable domain (missing parts from reference TRBV9 and TRBJ1-3): DSGVTQTPKHLITATGQRVTLRCSPRSGDLSVYWYQQSLDQGLQFLIQYYNGEERAKGNILERFSAQQFPDLHSELNLSSLELGDSALYFCASSAVNGNTIYFGEGSWLTVV.